The 6 T cell receptor beta chains listed next were all sequenced from one sample in a study of blood T cell repertoires in COVID-19. TCRdb's copy holds only in-frame clones and misses some; the assay was immunoSEQ multiplex PCR. The sample has roughly 190,000 clones, around 90% seen once; the top ten hold roughly 21%. Sequencing input: peripheral blood. These receptors were taken from a man in his sixties with active or convalescent COVID-19.

V gene TRBV30 combines with J gene TRBJ2-7, with D tentatively TRBD1 (6 bases). V was pared by 3 bases and J by 0 bases, with 6 bases between. CDR3 size: 12 residues. Germline loops: CDR1 GTSNPN, CDR2 SVGIG (reference sequence). Here the CDR3 DNA reads TGTGCCTGGAGACAGGGCTCCTACGAGCAGTACTTC. It yields the protein CAWRQGSYEQYF. Looking up the rest from reference TRBV30 and TRBJ2-7 gives the full variable domain: SQTIHQWPATLVQPVGSPLSLECTVEGTSNPNLYWYRQAAGRGLQLLFYSVGIGQISSEVPQNLSASRPQDRQFILSSKKLLLSDSGFYLCAWRQGSYEQYFGPGTRLTVT.

V gene TRBV7-9 combines with J gene TRBJ1-1; 7 positions agree with TRBD1. This CDR3 has 16 amino acids. Trimming at V came to 4 bases and at J to 1 base, leaving 9 bases not matched to a gene. Germline V CDR1 and CDR2: SEHNR, FQNEAQ (reference sequence). CDR3 residues: CASSSPRRQGNTEAFF. DNA of the CDR3: TGTGCCAGCAGCTCGCCACGGCGACAGGGGAACACTGAAGCTTTCTTT.

This chain uses TRBV30 with TRBJ1-1; D possibly corresponds to TRBD1 (6 bases). This CDR3 has 12 amino acids. CDR1 and CDR2 (germline): GTSNPN, SVGIG (reference sequence). Trimming took off 4 bases at V and 7 bases at J, with 13 bases between the two ends. CDR3 in amino acids: CAWTKGVGEAFF. CDR3 DNA sequence: TGTGCCTGGACTAAGGGGGTCGGTGAAGCTTTCTTT.

The rearrangement uses TRBV19 and TRBJ1-2; D might be TRBD1 (6 bases). Deletions cut 5 bases from V and 7 bases from J, with 17 bases between. Germline lookup yields CDR1 LNHDA and CDR2 SQIVND (reference sequence). This CDR3 contains 14 residues. CDR3 DNA: TGTGCCAGTAGTCCCAGGGGAGAAGTGAGTGGCTACACCTTC. It encodes CASSPRGEVSGYTF.

The chain joins TRBV6-1 to TRBJ2-5, with D unclear. V lost 0 bases, J lost 3 bases, and 8 bases lay in between. The CDR3 consists of 14 residues. Germline V gives CDR1 MNHNS, CDR2 SASEGT. As DNA, the CDR3 is TGTGCCAGCAGTGAAGCTGGCGGAGAAGAGACCCAGTACTTC. Protein: CASSEAGGEETQYF.

The gene calls are TRBV13 and TRBJ2-1, with D perhaps TRBD2 (5 bases). The V gene lost 3 bases and the J gene lost 4 bases, with 7 bases spanning the gap. The CDR3 has 13 amino acids. From germline, CDR1 is PRHDT and CDR2 FYEKMQ (reference sequence). CDR3 loop: CASSFRRYNEQFF. DNA for the CDR3: TGTGCCAGCAGCTTTAGGAGGTACAATGAGCAGTTCTTC.